The sequence of this T cell receptor beta chain was determined in a study of CD8+CD57+ T cells in acquired aplastic anemia. Looking at the study overall: Roughly 3 ug was the average amount of DNA from sorted CD4+ and CD8+ cells.

The CDR3 runs 16 residues. CDR1 and CDR2 (germline): LNHDA, SQIVND (reference sequence). Trimming shortened V by 7 bases and J by 5 bases, and 23 bases separated the two germline ends. Study-wide points: The study identified almost 30 CD8+ CDR3 sequences shared by patients and controls.

In its sample, this clonotype was seen a few times. As yet, its antigen is unknown. Patients picked for sequencing had shown CD8+CD57+ cell expansion detected by flow cytometry. Every patient was diagnosed with severe acquired aplastic anemia. The study sampled blood from patients who had received no therapy. The use of genomic DNA as template underpinned the TCR beta VDJ and CDR3 profiling. MiXCR, run by TCRdb on the reads, gives a single entry per CDR3 protein. Of approximately 260,000 distinct CDR3 sequences in the sample, approximately 80% were seen once. The clonotype originates from a human donor with aplastic anemia. The genes are TRBV19 and TRBJ1-2; maybe TRBD1 (5 bases). The source material was sorted CD4+, CD8+, or CD8+CD57+ T cells (not recorded which) from PBMCs. The CDR3 DNA sequence: TGTGCCAGTACCCTGGAGAGGGACGGGCTCGTATATGGCTACACCTTC. As protein: CASTLERDGLVYGYTF.